The 13 T cell receptor beta chains reported below all come from one sample, sequenced in a study of shared clonotypes between healthy human individuals. Here immunoSEQ multiplex PCR was the method, and the copy in TCRdb shows in-frame clones only, minus some. Of some 2,000,000 clones listed, nearly 97% are singletons. The material sequenced was naive CD4+ T cells sorted from blood. The subset here: CD45RA+ positively selected. The receptors here all came from a man between 18 and 29 years old in good health.

The chain uses TRBV9 and TRBJ2-1; D not certain. CDR1 is SGDLS and CDR2 is YYNGEE in the germline V gene. Trimming shortened V by 0 bases and J by 1 base, and 5 bases separated the two germline ends. CDR3 length equals 14 residues. The CDR3 DNA sequence: TGTGCCAGCAGCGTAGAGAGGTCCTACAATGAGCAGTTCTTC. Translation: CASSVERSYNEQFF.

On this clone itself: The sample carries other DNA sequences with the same CDR3. The CDR3 loop reads CASSLTGNYGYTF. As DNA, the CDR3 is TGTGCCAGCAGTTTAACGGGGAACTATGGCTACACCTTC. This rearrangement joins TRBV28 to TRBJ1-2; D is undetermined. V gave up 2 bases and J gave up 2 bases, with 6 bases separating them. The CDR3 length is 13 residues. Germline loops: CDR1 MDHEN, CDR2 SYDVKM.

On this clone: The sample carries other DNA sequences with the same CDR3. The gene calls are TRBV18 and TRBJ2-7; unclear D gene. V shed 3 bases and J shed 2 bases, with 5 bases lying between them. The CDR3 is 12 residues long. In germline, CDR1 is KGHSH, CDR2 LQKENI. CDR3 loop: CASSPQTYEQYF. The CDR3 nucleotides are TGTGCCAGCTCACCGCAAACCTACGAGCAGTACTTC. Full variable domain (missing parts from reference TRBV18 and TRBJ2-7): NAGVMQNPRHLVRRRGQEARLRCSPMKGHSHVYWYRQLPEEGLKFMVYLQKENIIDESGMPKERFSAEFPKEGPSILRIQQVVRGDSAAYFCASSPQTYEQYFGPGTRLTVT.

The chain carries TRBV7-9 and TRBJ1-1; D gene ambiguous. V was cut by 0 bases and J by 5 bases, with 16 bases left in between. CDR1 and CDR2 from the germline V gene are SEHNR and FQNEAQ (reference sequence). The CDR3 spans 16 residues. The CDR3 region has the DNA TGTGCCAGCAGCTTAGCGAACGGACTCCGGGAGACTGAAGCTTTCTTT. Residues: CASSLANGLRETEAFF.

The chain joins TRBV28 to TRBJ1-1; D is uncertain. This CDR3 is built from 11 residues. Germline CDR1 and CDR2: MDHEN and SYDVKM. V was shortened by 6 bases and J by 5 bases, with 7 bases between the two germline ends. In DNA form, the CDR3 reads TGTGCCAGCAGGGAAGCGACTGAAGCTTTCTTT. Protein sequence: CASREATEAFF.

Concerning this clone: One junction end does not reproduce the germline sequence, and a read error may be involved. The rearrangement links TRBV7-7 to TRBJ2-1; TRBD2 matches 10 bases. The CDR3 extends over 17 amino acids. The germline gives CDR1 SSHAT, CDR2 FNYEAQ (reference sequence). Here the CDR3 DNA reads TGTGCTAGCAGCCTAGGAGGTAGCGGGGGGTTATACAATGAGCAGTTCTTC. Its translation: CASSLGGSGGLYNEQFF. The whole variable domain, filled in from reference TRBV7-7 and TRBJ2-1, reads GAGVSQSPRYKVTKRGQDVTLRCDPISSHATLYWYQQALGQGPEFLTYFNYEAQPDKSGLPSDRFSAERPEGSISTLTIQRTEQRDSAMYRCASSLGGSGGLYNEQFFGPGTRLTVL.

This chain uses TRBV7-2 with TRBJ1-1; D not resolved. The CDR3 spans 16 residues. V was shortened by 5 bases and J by 0 bases, with 16 bases between the two germline ends. CDR1 is SGHTA, CDR2 FQGNSA, per germline. CDR3 DNA: TGTGCCAGCAGCCCAGACTCGACATCCCTGAACACTGAAGCTTTCTTT. This gives the protein CASSPDSTSLNTEAFF.

The rearrangement uses TRBV4-1 and TRBJ2-5, with TRBD1 matching over 9 bases. Germline V lookup: CDR1 MGHRA, CDR2 YSYEKL. Trimming at V came to 5 bases and at J to 2 bases, leaving 18 bases not matched to a gene. This CDR3 has 19 amino acids. The CDR3 loop reads CASSRGGTGSLRMQETQYF. The CDR3 nucleotides are TGCGCCAGCAGCAGAGGTGGGACAGGGAGCCTCCGGATGCAAGAGACCCAGTACTTC.

This clone was seen once. The chain joins TRBV5-4 to TRBJ2-1; 12 bases match TRBD2. J gave up 9 bases and V 4 bases, and 8 bases lay outside the gene matches. Germline lookup yields CDR1 SGHNT and CDR2 YYREEE (reference sequence). The CDR3 has 15 residues. This CDR3 is CASSNLAGGPREQFF. The DNA of the CDR3 is TGTGCCAGCAGCAACCTAGCGGGGGGGCCGCGTGAGCAGTTCTTC.

Note on this clone: Other DNA sequences in the same sample also yield this CDR3. This chain joins TRBV5-1 and TRBJ2-3, with D hard to call. CDR1 and CDR2 (germline): SGHRS, YFSETQ. CDR3 length equals 14 residues. Between the trimmed V and J ends, which lost 2 bases and 5 bases, there was a span of 12 bases. In nucleotides, the CDR3 is TGCGCCAGCAGCTTAGAAAGGGAAGGAGATACGCAGTATTTT. This sequence encodes CASSLEREGDTQYF.

The chain employs TRBV6-5 and TRBJ1-2; D is unclear. Deletions cut 0 bases from V and 4 bases from J, with 9 bases between. The CDR3 contains 14 residues. Germline lookup yields CDR1 MNHEY and CDR2 SVGAGI. In nucleotides, the CDR3 is TGTGCCAGCAGTTACTCGTTAGGGCTCTATGGCTACACCTTC. Translated, it gives CASSYSLGLYGYTF.

The V and J genes are TRBV7-2 and TRBJ1-2, with a weak D call TRBD1 (5 bases). From germline, CDR1 is SGHTA and CDR2 FQGNSA. V was clipped by 5 bases and J by 4 bases, with 14 bases between them. The CDR3 sequence is 14 residues long. CDR3 residues: CASSIQGVVYGYTF. The CDR3 nucleotides read TGTGCCAGCAGCATACAAGGGGTAGTCTATGGCTACACCTTC.

This clone has a single count. This chain connects TRBV27 to TRBJ2-1, with TRBD1 matching over 8 bases. This CDR3 has 16 amino acids. Germline V lookup: CDR1 MNHEY, CDR2 SMNVEV (reference sequence). V gave up 3 bases and J gave up 6 bases; unmatched junction bases: 10. In DNA, the CDR3 is TGTGCCAGCAGTTTCCCCCGCAGGGGGCTAATCAATGAGCAGTTCTTC. Protein sequence: CASSFPRRGLINEQFF.